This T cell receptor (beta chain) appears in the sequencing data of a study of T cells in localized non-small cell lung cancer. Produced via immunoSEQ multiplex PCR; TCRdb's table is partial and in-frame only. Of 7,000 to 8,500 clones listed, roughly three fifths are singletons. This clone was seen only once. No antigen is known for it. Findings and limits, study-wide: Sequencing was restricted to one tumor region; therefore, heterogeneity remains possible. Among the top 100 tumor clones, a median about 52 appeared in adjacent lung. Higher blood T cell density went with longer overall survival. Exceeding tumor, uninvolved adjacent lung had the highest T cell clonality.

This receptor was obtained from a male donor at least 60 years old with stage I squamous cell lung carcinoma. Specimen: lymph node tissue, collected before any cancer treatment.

The CDR3 is CSVEPTTRVYATQYF. DNA for the CDR3: TGCAGCGTTGAACCTACGACAAGGGTCTATGCGACCCAGTACTTC. V usage is TRBV29-1 and J usage is TRBJ2-5, with unresolved D. The germline gives CDR1 SQVTM, CDR2 ANQGSEA. This CDR3 has 15 amino acids. Trimming pared 2 bases from V and 7 bases from J, leaving 20 bases between.